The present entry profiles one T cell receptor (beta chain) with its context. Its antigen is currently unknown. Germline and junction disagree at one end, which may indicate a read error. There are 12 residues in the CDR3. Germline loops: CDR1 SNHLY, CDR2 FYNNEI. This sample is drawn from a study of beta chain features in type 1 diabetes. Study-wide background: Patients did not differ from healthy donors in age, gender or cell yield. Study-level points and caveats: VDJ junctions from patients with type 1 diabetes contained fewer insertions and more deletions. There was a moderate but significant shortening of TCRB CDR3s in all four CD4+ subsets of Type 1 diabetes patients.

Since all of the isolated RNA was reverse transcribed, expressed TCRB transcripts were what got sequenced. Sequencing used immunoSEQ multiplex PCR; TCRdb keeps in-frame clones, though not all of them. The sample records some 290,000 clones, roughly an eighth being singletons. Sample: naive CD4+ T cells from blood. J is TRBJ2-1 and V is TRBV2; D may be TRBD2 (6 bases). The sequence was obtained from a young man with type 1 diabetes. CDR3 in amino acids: CASSEAASVFIF. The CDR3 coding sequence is TGTGCCAGCAGTGAAGCGGCTAGCGTGTTCATCTTC.